Listed below are T cell receptor beta chains from one sample, sequenced in a study of cytomegalovirus exposure and HLA in healthy donors. Measured with immunoSEQ multiplex PCR; TCRdb has only the in-frame clones, and not every one. Of 140,000 or so clones in the sample, roughly 68% were seen once. Sequencing was done on a sample of PBMCs. These receptors were obtained from a man between 60 and 75 years old in good health and CMV-seronegative. Both conserved end residues are part of each CDR3. The order of the fields is V gene, CDR3 protein.

v_gene: TRBV5-1
CDR3aa: CASSLLAGETGELFF

v_gene: TRBV30
CDR3aa: CAWSVPKTGGETQYF

v_gene: TRBV6-5
CDR3aa: CASSYSGAYEQYF

v_gene: TRBV6-5
CDR3aa: CASRDLGGQGQPQHF

v_gene: TRBV5-1
CDR3aa: CASSLTSGSHEQYF

v_gene: TRBV28
CDR3aa: CASSLSIGGSNQPQHF

v_gene: TRBV5-1
CDR3aa: CASRWEPNSNQPQHF

v_gene: TRBV6-4
CDR3aa: CASSLERGDEKLFF

v_gene: TRBV6-1
CDR3aa: CASSGQASGANVLTF

v_gene: TRBV15
CDR3aa: CATSLRSSYNEQFF

v_gene: TRBV5-1
CDR3aa: CASSFLRDSDFTDTQYF

v_gene: TRBV18
CDR3aa: CASSPSGGRAGDTQYF

v_gene: TRBV5-4
CDR3aa: CASSYQGIEKLFF

v_gene: TRBV9
CDR3aa: CASSVATRTSGLTDTQYF

v_gene: TRBV6-5
CDR3aa: CASSRKRTGELFF

v_gene: TRBV5-6
CDR3aa: CASSRLPGLESSYEQYF

v_gene: TRBV5-1
CDR3aa: CASSLQGAFGEKLFF

v_gene: TRBV15
CDR3aa: CATSRETRVWSYGYTF